This TCR beta chain originates from a study of T cell repertoires in cytomegalovirus infection. Overall study: The authors relied on CMV epitopes, both recently identified HLA-C-restricted and well-studied HLA-B-restricted. Matching HLA type, along with CMV infection, was indicated by public TCR beta signatures.

Worth noting for this clonotype: Antigen: not known.

V lost 3 bases and J 7 bases, leaving 21 bases between the germline ends. The CDR3 is 16 amino acids. Germline V gene lookup returns CDR1 LNHDA and CDR2 SQIVND (reference sequence). The study's findings and limits: In two of eight donors, the top clonotype was HLA-C-restricted CMV-specific. The cumulative frequency of public TCR beta families identified carriers of CMV plus the relevant HLA.

TCRdb recomputed calls from the reads with MiXCR, one row per CDR3 protein. This table holds 200,000 or so distinct CDR3 sequences, about 38% found once. The sequencing used CD8+ T cells from cultured PBMCs, collected from culture after CMV antigen stimulation. The J gene is TRBJ1-2, the V gene TRBV19; no clear D gene. This receptor was obtained from a human donor in good health (CMV status not recorded). Some clones in this sample may be carry-over from other donors' samples. The CDR3 DNA reads as TGTGCCAGTAGTATCGCCCGGCGGCTAATAACGGGTGGCTACACCTTC. Its translation: CASSIARRLITGGYTF.